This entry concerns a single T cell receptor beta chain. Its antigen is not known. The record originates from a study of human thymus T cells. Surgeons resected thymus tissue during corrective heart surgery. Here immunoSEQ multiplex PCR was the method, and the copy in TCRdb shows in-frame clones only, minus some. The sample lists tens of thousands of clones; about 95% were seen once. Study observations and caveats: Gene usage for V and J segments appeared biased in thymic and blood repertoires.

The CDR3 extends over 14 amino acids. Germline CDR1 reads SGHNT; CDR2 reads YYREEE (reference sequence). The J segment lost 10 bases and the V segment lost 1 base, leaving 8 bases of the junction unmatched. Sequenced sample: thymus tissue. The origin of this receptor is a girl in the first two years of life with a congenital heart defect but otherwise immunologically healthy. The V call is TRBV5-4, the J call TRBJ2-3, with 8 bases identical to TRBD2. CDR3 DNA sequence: TGTGCCAGCAGCTTGTCCGTCAGCGGGAGTTCGCAGTATTTT. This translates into CASSLSVSGSSQYF.